The 7 T cell receptor beta chains presented below share a single source sample, sequenced in a study of blood T cell repertoires in COVID-19. The method was immunoSEQ multiplex PCR; TCRdb's version includes in-frame clones alone and lacks a portion of them. The sample has around 450,000 clones, approximately 86% seen once. The sample consisted of PBMCs or T cells enriched from blood (not recorded which). The source is a woman younger than 35 who had recovered from COVID-19.

The chain links TRBV10-2 to TRBJ2-3; D might be TRBD2 (6 bases). The CDR3 is made up of 14 amino acids. V gave up 2 bases and J gave up 5 bases, with 11 bases separating them. Germline V gene lookup returns CDR1 WSHSY and CDR2 SAAADI. The CDR3 nucleotides read TGCGCCAGCAGTGAGGGGGACTCCCAAGATACGCAGTATTTT. Its translation: CASSEGDSQDTQYF.

V gene TRBV9 combines with J gene TRBJ1-2, with 9 bases aligning to TRBD1. CDR3 length equals 14 residues. CDR1 is SGDLS and CDR2 is YYNGEE in the germline V gene. The ends lost 7 bases at V and 1 base at J; junction bases unmatched: 5. The CDR3 nucleotides read TGTGCCAGCGAAAGGGGACAGGGTAACTATGGCTACACCTTC. Translating it yields CASERGQGNYGYTF.

As for this clone: Other DNA sequences within the sample encode an identical CDR3. The V call is TRBV2, the J call TRBJ2-5, with 8 bases fitting TRBD1. CDR3 length: 14 residues. Germline CDR1 SNHLY, CDR2 FYNNEI. The V segment lost 2 bases and the J segment 2 bases; nucleotides outside the gene matches: 1. The CDR3 region is CASSERTGQETQYF. The CDR3 nucleotides are TGTGCCAGCAGTGAAAGGACAGGGCAAGAGACCCAGTACTTC.

Here the CDR3 DNA reads TGTGCCAGCAGCTCTACGACAGGGGTCTCTGAAAAACTGTTTTTT. It yields the protein CASSSTTGVSEKLFF. The chain recombines TRBV5-5 with TRBJ1-4; 8 bases map to TRBD1. Germline CDR1 SGHKS, CDR2 YYEKEE (reference sequence). The CDR3 spans 15 residues. J gave up 7 bases and V 3 bases, and 8 bases lay outside the gene matches.

V gene TRBV5-1 combines with J gene TRBJ2-1, with unresolved D. The CDR3 sequence is 13 residues long. Germline values: CDR1 SGHRS, CDR2 YFSETQ. V lost 0 bases, J lost 11 bases, and 12 bases lay in between. CDR3 coding DNA: TGCGCCAGCAGCTTGGATGTCGTGGAGAAGCAGTTCTTC. This sequence encodes CASSLDVVEKQFF.

This clone was found a few times. CDR3 DNA: TGTGCCAGCAATTTTCTAGACTCCACCACAAAGCAGTTCTTC. This codes for CASNFLDSTTKQFF. This chain connects TRBV5-6 to TRBJ2-1; D is unclear. V was clipped by 6 bases and J by 11 bases, with 21 bases between them. Per germline, CDR1 SGHDT and CDR2 YYEEEE. The CDR3 contains 14 residues.

The gene calls are TRBV28 and TRBJ2-5, with 7 nucleotides matching TRBD2. Germline CDR1 is MDHEN and CDR2 is SYDVKM. The CDR3 contains 15 residues. Trimming at V came to 6 bases and at J to 5 bases, leaving 12 bases not matched to a gene. CDR3 bases: TGTGCCAGCAGCCCGATCGGGAGCGGGGCCGAGACCCAGTACTTC. This encodes CASSPIGSGAETQYF.